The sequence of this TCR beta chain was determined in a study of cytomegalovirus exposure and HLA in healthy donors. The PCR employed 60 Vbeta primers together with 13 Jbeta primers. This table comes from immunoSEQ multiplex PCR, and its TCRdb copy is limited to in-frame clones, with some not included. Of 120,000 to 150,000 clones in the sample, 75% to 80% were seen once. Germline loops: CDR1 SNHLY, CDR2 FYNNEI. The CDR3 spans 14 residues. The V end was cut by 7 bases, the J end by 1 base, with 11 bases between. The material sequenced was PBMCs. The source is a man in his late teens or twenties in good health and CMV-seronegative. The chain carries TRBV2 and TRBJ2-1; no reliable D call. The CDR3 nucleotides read TGTGCCAGCATCAGCGAGCGATCCTACAATGAGCAGTTCTTC. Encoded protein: CASISERSYNEQFF.